This T cell receptor beta chain comes out of a study of shared clonotypes between healthy human individuals. This CDR3 has 12 residues. Germline V gene lookup returns CDR1 SGDLS and CDR2 YYNGEE. The V end was cut by 3 bases, the J end by 3 bases, with 6 bases between. Naivety among CD8 cells was defined by CD45RO negativity and positive CCR7 selection, thereby excluding terminally differentiated effector memory CD45RA+ cells. Study-wide results and limits: When compared with the clonotypes that were shared by all four sorted-subset donors, the non-shared clonotypes turned out to have lower generation probabilities.

As for this clone: What it recognizes is unknown. The sample holds other DNA sequences that translate to the same CDR3.

In the authors' methods: Junction-only sequences without quality scores were provided by ImmunoSEQ, so filtering was different. The repertoire was sequenced with immunoSEQ multiplex PCR; TCRdb's copy has only in-frame clones and lacks some. D and trimming were read from the DNA, whereas the V and J calls and clone size are those reported in that table. The sample has more than 2 million clones, 93% seen once. This TCR derives from a young man in good health. Some clones in this sample may be carry-over from other donors' samples. This sequence joins TRBV9 and TRBJ1-2; D ambiguous. The sample consisted of naive CD8+ T cells from PBMCs. DNA of the CDR3: TGTGCCAGCAGCGGGACCGACTATGGCTACACCTTC. The encoded protein is CASSGTDYGYTF.